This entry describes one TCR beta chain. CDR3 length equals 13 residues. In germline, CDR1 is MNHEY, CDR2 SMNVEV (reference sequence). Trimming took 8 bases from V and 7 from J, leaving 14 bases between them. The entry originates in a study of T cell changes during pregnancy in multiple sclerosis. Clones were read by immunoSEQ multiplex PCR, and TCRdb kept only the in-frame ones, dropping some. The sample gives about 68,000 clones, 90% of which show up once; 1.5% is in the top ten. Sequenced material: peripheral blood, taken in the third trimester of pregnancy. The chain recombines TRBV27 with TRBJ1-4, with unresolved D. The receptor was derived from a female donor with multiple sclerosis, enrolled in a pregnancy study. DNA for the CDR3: TGTGCCAGCGGCCGGGGAGGCGGTGAAAAACTGTTTTTT. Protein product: CASGRGGGEKLFF.